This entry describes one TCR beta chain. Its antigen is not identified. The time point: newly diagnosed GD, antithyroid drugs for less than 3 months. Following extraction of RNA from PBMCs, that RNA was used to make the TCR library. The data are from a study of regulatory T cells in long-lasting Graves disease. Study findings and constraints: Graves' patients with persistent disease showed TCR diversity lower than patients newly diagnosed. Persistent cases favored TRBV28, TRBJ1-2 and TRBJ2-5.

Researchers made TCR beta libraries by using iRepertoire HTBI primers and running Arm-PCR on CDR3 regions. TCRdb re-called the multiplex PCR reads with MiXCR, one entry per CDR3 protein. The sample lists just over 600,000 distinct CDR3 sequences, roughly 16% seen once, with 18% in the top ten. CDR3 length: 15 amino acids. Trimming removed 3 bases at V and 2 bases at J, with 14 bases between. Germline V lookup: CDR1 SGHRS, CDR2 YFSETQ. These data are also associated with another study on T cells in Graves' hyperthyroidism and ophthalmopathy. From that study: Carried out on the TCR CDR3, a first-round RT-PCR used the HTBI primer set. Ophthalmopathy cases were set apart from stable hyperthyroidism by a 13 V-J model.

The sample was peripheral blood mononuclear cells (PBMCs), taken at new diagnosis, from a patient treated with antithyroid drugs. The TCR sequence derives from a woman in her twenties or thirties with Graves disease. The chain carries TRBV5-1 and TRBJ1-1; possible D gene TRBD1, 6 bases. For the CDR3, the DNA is TGCGCCAGCAGCTCGGACAGCTTCGGAAACACTGAAGCTTTCTTT. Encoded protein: CASSSDSFGNTEAFF.